The clone carrying this T cell receptor beta chain was seen only a few times. Its matching antigen is unknown. The data are from a study of blood T cells in healthy people across ages. V dropped 1 base and J dropped 7; count of bases not matched to a gene: 7. Per the germline V gene, CDR1 is SGHTA and CDR2 is FQGNSA. This CDR3 has 16 amino acids. Points from the study as a whole: Higher diversity and more naive CD4+ cells were features of long-lived donors, compared to aged donors. Unsorted PBMCs ruled out conclusive naive versus antigen-experienced comparison.

Primed by a sample-barcoded 5' primer and a J-beta primer mix, a second PCR proceeded for roughly 6 to 12 cycles. Carrying 12 random nucleotides, a template-switch adaptor labeled each individual cDNA molecule. Every sample gave at least 2.5 million paired-end reads containing CDR3. TCRdb re-derived calls from the 5' RACE reads in MiXCR, one entry per CDR3 protein. The sample carries under 2 million distinct CDR3 sequences, about 35% recorded once. The chain employs TRBV7-2 and TRBJ2-1; 10 nucleotides align to TRBD2. The clonotype was recovered from a woman aged 25 to 45 in good health. Sequencing was done on a sample of blood. CDR3: CASSLESTSGFNEQFF. CDR3 nucleotide sequence: TGTGCCAGCAGCTTAGAATCGACTAGCGGGTTTAATGAGCAGTTCTTC.